Listed here are 24 T cell receptor beta chains from one sample, sequenced in a study of response to subunit inactivated influenza vaccine. TCRdb redid the calling of the RT-PCR reads with MiXCR, one entry per CDR3 protein. Among some 600,000 distinct CDR3 sequences listed, around 13% were seen once. Sequencing was performed on PBMCs from blood, taken approximately 15 days before vaccination. The receptors derive from a man in his fifties who received an inactivated influenza vaccine.

V and J are TRBV5-1 and TRBJ1-4; D perhaps matches TRBD1 (5 bases). Trimming pared 2 bases from V and 3 bases from J, leaving 8 bases between. The CDR3 spans 14 residues. Looked up from germline, CDR1 is SGHRS and CDR2 is YFSETQ. CDR3 residues: CASSLRGANEKLFF. DNA for the CDR3: TGCGCCAGCAGCTTACGGGGGGCTAATGAAAAACTGTTTTTT.

The CDR3 sequence is CASSYRGTYNNEQFF. DNA of the CDR3: TGTGCCAGCAGTTACAGAGGGACTTACAACAATGAGCAGTTCTTC. The chain is built from TRBV6-2 or TRBV6-3 and TRBJ2-1, with D perhaps TRBD2 (6 bases). This CDR3 region has 15 residues. Trimming removed 2 bases at V and 5 bases at J, with 13 bases between. CDR1 is MNHEY and CDR2 is SVGEGT in the germline V gene.

This clonotype was counted between two and nine times. The genes are TRBV4-3 and TRBJ2-5; 7 nucleotides line up with TRBD2. Losses at the gene ends were 1 base for V and 5 bases for J; bases not matched to a gene: 7. This CDR3 is built from 15 residues. Germline V gene data show CDR1 as LGHNA and CDR2 as YSLEER. This CDR3 reads CASSQVAGSGETQYF. In nucleotides, the CDR3 is TGCGCCAGCAGCCAAGTTGCAGGTAGCGGGGAGACCCAGTACTTC.

This clonotype occurred a few times. This chain links TRBV20-1 with TRBJ2-1; TRBD2 might be the D (5 bases). The CDR3 loop spans 11 amino acids. Germline V gene sequence: CDR1 DFQATT, CDR2 SNEGSKA (reference sequence). Trimming stripped 3 bases from V and 15 bases from J, with 15 bases between. In DNA, the CDR3 is TGCAGTGCTAGTTCTAGCCGAACCCCGTTCTTC. Residues: CSASSSRTPFF.

The chain employs TRBV12-3 or TRBV12-4 and TRBJ2-1, with D perhaps matching TRBD1 (6 bases). This CDR3 is 13 amino acids long. Deletions cut 3 bases from V and 7 bases from J, with 10 bases between. In DNA form, the CDR3 reads TGTGCCAGCAGTTTTCAGGGGTGGAATGAGCAGTTCTTC. It codes for CASSFQGWNEQFF.

This clonotype was seen a handful of times. The chain is built from TRBV29-1 and TRBJ2-2; D is unresolved. Germline V gives CDR1 SQVTM, CDR2 ANQGSEA. The CDR3 extends over 13 amino acids. V lost 3 bases to trimming and J lost 5 bases, with 10 bases between them. The CDR3 here is CSVDWGTTGELFF. CDR3 in DNA: TGCAGCGTTGATTGGGGAACTACCGGGGAGCTGTTTTTT.

The chain carries TRBV7-6 and TRBJ2-3, with 7 positions matching TRBD2. The junction had 11 bases not matched to a gene; V was cut back by 4 bases and J by 7 bases. There are 15 residues in the CDR3. Germline V CDR1 and CDR2: SGHVS, FNYEAQ. The CDR3: CASSSLGGWSNTQYF. In nucleotides, the CDR3 is TGTGCCAGCAGCTCCCTCGGGGGGTGGTCGAATACGCAGTATTTT.

This clonotype was seen only a few times. V is TRBV2 and J is TRBJ2-1; D gene uncertain. This CDR3 has 14 amino acids. From germline, CDR1 is SNHLY and CDR2 FYNNEI. Trimming took off 10 bases at V and 4 bases at J, with 17 bases between the two ends. In nucleotides, the CDR3 is TGTGCCACCAAGGAGAGGTTTCCTTACAATGAGCAGTTCTTC. Translated: CATKERFPYNEQFF.

This chain connects TRBV6-5 to TRBJ1-4; no clear D gene. This CDR3 is 18 amino acids long. The V end lost 0 bases, the J end lost 0 bases, and 14 bases lay between the germline ends. CDR1 and CDR2 from the germline V gene are MNHEY and SVGAGI. CDR3 amino acids: CASSYSQRSRATNEKLFF. CDR3 DNA: TGTGCCAGCAGTTACTCGCAGAGGTCTAGGGCAACTAATGAAAAACTGTTTTTT.

CDR3: CASSFGGRSGTDTQYF. DNA for the CDR3: TGCGCCAGCAGCTTCGGGGGGCGATCGGGCACAGATACGCAGTATTTT. V usage is TRBV5-1 and J usage is TRBJ2-3; the D gene is possibly TRBD2 (7 bases). CDR3 length: 16 amino acids. Germline values: CDR1 SGHRS, CDR2 YFSETQ. V was cut by 2 bases and J by 1 base, with 14 bases left in between.

The V gene is TRBV7-2, the J gene TRBJ2-1; no clear D. Germline CDR1 reads SGHTA; CDR2 reads FQGNSA. The CDR3 extends over 15 amino acids. Trimming cost V 3 bases and J 2 bases, with 11 bases left between them. As DNA, the CDR3 is TGTGCCAGCAGCTTGGGGTTCGGGCCCTACAATGAGCAGTTCTTC. It specifies CASSLGFGPYNEQFF.

Worth noting for this clonotype: A much larger clonotype is one base distant, so this may be a read error. The chain uses TRBV4-1 and TRBJ2-1; D perhaps matches TRBD1 (5 bases). CDR3 length: 14 amino acids. Germline V gene sequence: CDR1 MGHRA, CDR2 YSYEKL. The CDR3 DNA sequence: TGCGTCAGCAGCCAAGTTTCAGGGTTCAATGAGCAGTTCTTC. Translating it yields CVSSQVSGFNEQFF.

There are a few counts of this clonotype. The rearrangement links TRBV10-2 to TRBJ2-2, with 11 positions matching TRBD2. The CDR3 is 15 residues long. The germline gives CDR1 WSHSY, CDR2 SAAADI. V trimming: 6 bases; J trimming: 5 bases; junction bases outside the gene matches: 5. The CDR3 is CASSDPSGGTGELFF. The CDR3 DNA is TGCGCCAGCAGCGACCCTAGCGGGGGGACCGGGGAGCTGTTTTTT.

This clonotype was recorded many times. This chain links TRBV6-1 with TRBJ2-1; 9 nucleotides align to TRBD2. Germline lookup yields CDR1 MNHNS and CDR2 SASEGT. Trimming removed 6 bases from V and 10 bases from J; junction bases left unmatched: 16. The CDR3 spans 16 residues. CDR3 protein: CASRLLPSGAYGEQFF. The CDR3 DNA sequence: TGTGCCAGCAGACTCCTGCCTAGCGGGGCCTATGGCGAGCAGTTCTTC.

The table lists this clonotype with a few counts. The V call is TRBV15, the J call TRBJ2-2; the D gene is possibly TRBD2 (7 bases). CDR1 is LNHNV, CDR2 YYDKDF, per germline (reference sequence). Trimming took 0 bases from V and 6 from J, leaving 8 bases between them. CDR3 size: 14 residues. The CDR3 loop is CATSREGGAGELFF. The CDR3 region has the DNA TGTGCCACCAGCAGAGAAGGGGGGGCCGGGGAGCTGTTTTTT.

This clonotype was observed a few times. The rearrangement joins TRBV12-3 or TRBV12-4 to TRBJ1-1; D is undetermined. The CDR3 is 11 residues long. With 6 bases removed from V and 5 bases from J, the gap between germline ends came to 7 bases. The CDR3: CASSWRTEAFF. The DNA for the CDR3 is TGTGCCAGCAGCTGGCGGACTGAAGCTTTCTTT.

This clonotype was seen a few times. J is TRBJ2-7 and V is TRBV27; a weak D match, TRBD2 (6 bases). The V gene's germline CDR1 is MNHEY and CDR2 SMNVEV (reference sequence). Trimming removed 0 bases at V and 7 bases at J, with 10 bases between. The CDR3 has 13 residues. Here the CDR3 DNA reads TGTGCCAGCAGTTTATCCGGAGGGTTGGAGCAGTACTTC. It translates to CASSLSGGLEQYF.

The chain links TRBV5-1 to TRBJ1-1, with 8 nucleotides matching TRBD1. This CDR3 is 14 amino acids long. CDR1 and CDR2 from the germline V gene are SGHRS and YFSETQ. V shed 4 bases and J 4 bases; nucleotides not matched to a gene: 6. CDR3 nucleotide sequence: TGCGCCAGCAGCGGAGGACAGGGTTTCACTGAAGCTTTCTTT. Translated: CASSGGQGFTEAFF. The whole variable domain, filled in from reference TRBV5-1 and TRBJ1-1, reads KAGVTQTPRYLIKTRGQQVTLSCSPISGHRSVSWYQQTPGQGLQFLFEYFSETQRNKGNFPGRFSGRQFSNSRSEMNVSTLELGDSALYLCASSGGQGFTEAFFGQGTRLTVV.

Only a few counts were recorded for this clonotype. V usage is TRBV11-2 and J usage is TRBJ2-5, with 9 bases aligning to TRBD2. Trimming at V came to 5 bases and at J to 7 bases, leaving 17 bases not matched to a gene. The CDR3 runs to 17 residues. CDR1 and CDR2 (germline): SGHAT, FQNNGV. For the CDR3, the DNA is TGTGCCAGCAGCCGGGACGGGAAGGGACTAGCCTACGGGACCCAGTACTTC. This translates into CASSRDGKGLAYGTQYF. Using reference TRBV11-2 and TRBJ2-5 for the parts outside the CDR3, the full variable domain is EAGVAQSPRYKIIEKRQSVAFWCNPISGHATLYWYQQILGQGPKLLIQFQNNGVVDDSQLPKDRFSAERLKGVDSTLKIQPAKLEDSAVYLCASSRDGKGLAYGTQYFGPGTRLLVL.

V and J are TRBV20-1 and TRBJ2-5, with 7 bases aligning to TRBD1. The germline V gene has CDR1 DFQATT and CDR2 SNEGSKA (reference sequence). V trimming: 5 bases; J trimming: 7 bases; junction bases outside the gene matches: 10. The CDR3 sequence is 13 residues long. The CDR3 loop is CSAATGSGVTQYF. In DNA, the CDR3 is TGCAGTGCTGCGACAGGGTCAGGTGTGACCCAGTACTTC.

This clonotype has only a few counts. This chain joins TRBV6-1 and TRBJ2-5; 13 bases fit TRBD2. The V segment lost 5 bases and the J segment 2 bases; nucleotides outside the gene matches: 8. This CDR3 is built from 17 residues. Per the germline V gene, CDR1 is MNHNS and CDR2 is SASEGT. The chain's CDR3 is CASSRTSGGLRQETQYF. The CDR3 region has the DNA TGTGCCAGCAGTCGGACTAGCGGGGGCCTTAGGCAAGAGACCCAGTACTTC.

The rearrangement joins TRBV2 to TRBJ1-3; 10 nucleotides align to TRBD1. This CDR3 has 15 amino acids. V lost 6 bases and J lost 4; bases outside the gene matches: 6. Germline lookup yields CDR1 SNHLY and CDR2 FYNNEI. The chain's CDR3 is CASSDRGLTGNTIYF. The CDR3 coding sequence is TGTGCCAGCAGCGACAGGGGGCTTACAGGAAACACCATATATTTT.

This chain links TRBV4-3 with TRBJ2-1; D ambiguous. V lost 0 bases to trimming and J lost 9 bases, with 12 bases between them. CDR3 length: 14 amino acids. Germline V gene data show CDR1 as LGHNA and CDR2 as YSLEER. The CDR3 sequence: CASSQEERRTEQFF. DNA of the CDR3: TGCGCCAGCAGCCAAGAAGAGAGAAGAACTGAGCAGTTCTTC.

This clonotype was counted between two and nine times. V gene TRBV6-2 or TRBV6-3 combines with J gene TRBJ2-7; D gene unclear. Germline assignment: CDR1 MNHEY and CDR2 SVGEGT. Trimming took off 0 bases at V and 4 bases at J, with 10 bases between the two ends. This CDR3 is built from 14 residues. The CDR3 loop is CASSYSTLQYEQYF. In DNA form, the CDR3 reads TGTGCCAGCAGTTACTCGACTCTCCAGTACGAGCAGTACTTC.